This passage covers 17 T cell receptor beta chains from one sample sequenced in a study of blood T cell repertoires in COVID-19. The method was immunoSEQ multiplex PCR; TCRdb's version includes in-frame clones alone and lacks a portion of them. The profile shows about 230,000 clones, around 82% of them singletons. What was sequenced was peripheral blood. Source of these receptors: a man between 40 and 49 years old with active or convalescent COVID-19.

This clone has just one count. The genes are TRBV9 and TRBJ1-6, with D uncertain. The CDR3 is made up of 16 amino acids. The germline V gene has CDR1 SGDLS and CDR2 YYNGEE. V was clipped by 4 bases and J by 4 bases, with 15 bases between them. Here the CDR3 reads CASSPFDRGYNSPLHF. DNA for the CDR3: TGTGCCAGCAGCCCCTTCGACCGGGGATATAATTCACCCCTCCACTTT.

J is TRBJ2-1 and V is TRBV13; 7 bases map to TRBD2. Germline V lookup: CDR1 PRHDT, CDR2 FYEKMQ (reference sequence). The V and J ends lost 2 bases and 5 bases, in that order; junction bases with no gene match: 6. The CDR3 totals 15 residues. CDR3: CASSLSLAENNEQFF. The CDR3 region has the DNA TGTGCCAGCAGCTTATCCCTAGCGGAAAACAATGAGCAGTTCTTC.

This chain's CDR3 is CATTLLRQGITEAFF. CDR3 sequence (DNA): TGTGCCACCACGCTTCTACGGCAGGGAATCACTGAAGCTTTCTTT. The chain combines TRBV28 with TRBJ1-1, with a weak D call TRBD1 (5 bases). Trimming took 10 bases from V and 4 from J, leaving 22 bases between them. Germline assignment: CDR1 MDHEN and CDR2 SYDVKM. The CDR3 runs to 15 residues.

The gene calls are TRBV6-5 and TRBJ1-2; D perhaps matches TRBD1 (6 bases). The CDR3 loop spans 13 amino acids. The V end was cut by 6 bases, the J end by 3 bases, with 11 bases between. Per germline, CDR1 MNHEY and CDR2 SVGAGI. The CDR3 here is CASSRTEHYGYTF. The CDR3, as DNA: TGTGCCAGCAGCCGGACAGAACACTATGGCTACACCTTC.

The chain uses TRBV9 and TRBJ2-1, with 11 bases identical to TRBD2. This CDR3 has 17 amino acids. Germline trimming cut 4 bases from V and 9 bases from J; bases unmatched to any gene: 15. From germline, CDR1 is SGDLS and CDR2 YYNGEE. The CDR3 DNA follows: TGTGCCAGCAGCCCTGATGGGGCTAGCGGGAGGTGGGTTGAGCAGTTCTTC. Protein sequence: CASSPDGASGRWVEQFF.

The V call is TRBV5-6, the J call TRBJ2-6; D gene unclear. This CDR3 has 15 amino acids. V lost 0 bases and J lost 0, with 4 bases in between. CDR1 and CDR2 from the germline V gene are SGHDT and YYEEEE. Here the CDR3 DNA reads TGTGCCAGCAGCTTGGGGAGCTCTGGGGCCAACGTCCTGACTTTC. Translation: CASSLGSSGANVLTF.

This chain connects TRBV4-3 to TRBJ2-2; 8 positions match TRBD2. In germline, CDR1 is LGHNA, CDR2 YSLEER. Losses at the gene ends were 0 bases for V and 4 bases for J; bases not matched to a gene: 7. The CDR3 spans 17 residues. In DNA form, the CDR3 reads TGCGCCAGCAGCCAAGATCATACTAGCGGTGGCACCGGGGAGCTGTTTTTT. Protein: CASSQDHTSGGTGELFF.

This clone was seen a few times. The sample holds other DNA sequences that translate to the same CDR3. The chain recombines TRBV2 with TRBJ1-1; 7 bases are a match to TRBD1. This CDR3 region has 13 residues. After removal of 4 bases from V and 2 bases from J, the junction contained 1 base not matched to a gene. CDR1 is SNHLY and CDR2 is FYNNEI in the germline V gene. In nucleotides, the CDR3 is TGTGCCAGCAGTGGACAGGGCAACACTGAAGCTTTCTTT. It is translated as CASSGQGNTEAFF.

The chain combines TRBV7-2 with TRBJ1-2, with D perhaps matching TRBD1 (5 bases). CDR3 size: 14 residues. CDR1 and CDR2 from the germline V gene are SGHTA and FQGNSA. V was cut by 3 bases and J by 0 bases, with 8 bases left in between. CDR3 sequence: CASSFDSSNYGYTF. The CDR3 DNA is TGTGCCAGCAGCTTCGACAGCTCTAACTATGGCTACACCTTC. The full variable domain, its missing parts supplied by reference TRBV7-2 and TRBJ1-2, is GAGVSQSPSNKVTEKGKDVELRCDPISGHTALYWYRQSLGQGLEFLIYFQGNSAPDKSGLPSDRFSAERTGGSVSTLTIQRTQQEDSAVYLCASSFDSSNYGYTFGSGTRLTVV.

The V call is TRBV24-1, the J call TRBJ2-7; 9 nucleotides line up with TRBD2. CDR1 and CDR2 from the germline V gene are KGHDR and SFDVKD. The J segment lost 6 bases and the V segment lost 1 base, leaving 6 bases of the junction unmatched. This CDR3 has 15 residues. CDR3: CATSDFWREGREQYF. The CDR3 DNA reads TGTGCCACCAGTGATTTTTGGCGGGAGGGCCGCGAGCAGTACTTC.

V usage is TRBV13 and J usage is TRBJ2-1; D possibly corresponds to TRBD1 (6 bases). CDR3 size: 17 residues. CDR1 is PRHDT, CDR2 FYEKMQ, per germline (reference sequence). Trimming removed 2 bases from V and 3 bases from J, with 17 bases in between. The CDR3 protein is CASSLLVGDKSYNEQFF. For the CDR3, the DNA is TGTGCCAGCAGCTTATTGGTAGGGGACAAGAGCTACAATGAGCAGTTCTTC.

The chain combines TRBV21-1 with TRBJ1-5. TRBV21-1 is a listed pseudogene. This CDR3 has 14 amino acids. The CDR3, as DNA: TGTGCCAGCAGCAAGCCGGAGGGCAATCAGCCCCAGCATTTT. Translated: CASSKPEGNQPQHF.

The chain carries TRBV9 and TRBJ2-3; 10 nucleotides match TRBD2. The V gene's germline CDR1 is SGDLS and CDR2 YYNGEE. The V segment lost 3 bases and the J segment 1 base; nucleotides outside the gene matches: 5. The CDR3 sequence is 16 residues long. The CDR3 DNA reads as TGTGCCAGCAGCGCCCTAGCGGGAGTTGGCACAGATACGCAGTATTTT. Protein sequence: CASSALAGVGTDTQYF.

The V and J genes are TRBV20-1 and TRBJ2-7, with 10 bases aligning to TRBD2. Germline V gene sequence: CDR1 DFQATT, CDR2 SNEGSKA (reference sequence). This CDR3 is 14 amino acids long. Trimming cost V 3 bases and J 2 bases; bases outside gene matches: 4. CDR3 coding DNA: TGCAGTGCTAGTCGAAGCGGGGGGGCCTACGAGCAGTACTTC. This gives the protein CSASRSGGAYEQYF.

The chain carries TRBV5-1 and TRBJ2-3; TRBD1 aligns across 12 bases. The V gene's germline CDR1 is SGHRS and CDR2 YFSETQ. After removal of 4 bases from V and 3 bases from J, the junction contained 3 bases not matched to a gene. The CDR3 is 15 residues long. CDR3 protein: CASSMGQGATDTQYF. For the CDR3, the DNA is TGCGCCAGCAGCATGGGACAGGGGGCGACAGATACGCAGTATTTT. Complete variable domain (other parts from reference TRBV5-1 and TRBJ2-3): KAGVTQTPRYLIKTRGQQVTLSCSPISGHRSVSWYQQTPGQGLQFLFEYFSETQRNKGNFPGRFSGRQFSNSRSEMNVSTLELGDSALYLCASSMGQGATDTQYFGPGTRLTVL.

The CDR3 nucleotides read TGTGCCAGAAGCTTAGACAGGAACGGGGAGCTGTTTTTT. Amino acid sequence: CARSLDRNGELFF. The chain uses TRBV5-3 and TRBJ2-2, with D possibly being TRBD1 (6 bases). TRBV5-3 is an open reading frame, and its role is uncertain. This CDR3 has 13 amino acids. V lost 2 bases to trimming and J lost 7 bases, with 9 bases between them.

The CDR3, as DNA: TGTGCCAGCAGACGGGGGGTGGAGACCCAGTACTTC. This encodes CASRRGVETQYF. The chain links TRBV12-3 or TRBV12-4 to TRBJ2-5; 7 bases are shared with TRBD2. Losses at the gene ends were 6 bases for V and 5 bases for J; bases not matched to a gene: 3. The length of the CDR3 is 12 residues.